A selection of T cell receptor beta chains follows, all from one sample in a study of blood T cell repertoires in COVID-19. Method: immunoSEQ multiplex PCR; TCRdb's copy keeps in-frame clones and lacks some. The table records approximately 90,000 clones, 75% to 85% of them present only once. The sequenced material came from peripheral blood. These receptors were obtained from a woman over 75 with acute or convalescent COVID-19. Each CDR3 is given with its conserved first and last residue. Each record gives: D gene, J gene, V gene, clone size, CDR3 protein, CDR3 DNA. The D gene is left open where the match is weak. Only part of the rows carry a size: once, few, many, or a class if the clone is expanded.

TRBD1 TRBJ1-2 TRBV7-2 NA CASSYRTGGYTF TGTGCCAGCAGCTACCGGACAGGTGGCTACACCTTC
NA TRBJ2-1 TRBV27 NA CASMTGLFEEQFF TGTGCCAGCATGACGGGACTTTTTGAAGAGCAGTTCTTC
NA TRBJ1-1 TRBV4-1 NA CASSGGVTYTEAFF TGCGCCAGCAGTGGCGGGGTGACCTACACTGAAGCTTTCTTT
TRBD2 TRBJ2-7 TRBV5-1 NA CASSLTSGSSEQYF TGCGCCAGCAGCCTGACTAGCGGGAGTTCCGAGCAGTACTTC
NA TRBJ2-7 TRBV25-1 NA CASSGWTAPHYEQYF TGTGCCAGCAGTGGATGGACAGCCCCTCACTACGAGCAGTACTTC
NA TRBJ2-7 TRBV27 NA CASSAGETNYEQYF TGTGCCAGCAGCGCCGGGGAGACGAACTACGAGCAGTACTTC
NA TRBJ2-7 TRBV19 many CASSIDSESYEQYF TGTGCCAGTAGTATAGATAGCGAAAGCTACGAGCAGTACTTC
NA TRBJ2-3 TRBV30 NA CAWSEWEGTDTQYF TGTGCCTGGAGTGAGTGGGAGGGCACAGATACGCAGTATTTT
NA TRBJ2-7 TRBV18 few CASSPSSYEQYF TGTGCCAGCTCACCCAGCTCCTACGAGCAGTACTTC
TRBD1 TRBJ1-1 TRBV6-2/TRBV6-3 NA CASSPGGRGETEAFF TGTGCCAGCAGTCCCGGAGGCAGGGGGGAAACTGAAGCTTTCTTT
NA TRBJ2-2 TRBV6-5 NA CASSWQGRKRELFF TGTGCCAGCAGTTGGCAGGGGAGAAAGAGGGAGCTGTTTTTT
NA TRBJ2-7 TRBV6-5 once CASSSSITTNEQYF TGTGCCAGCAGTTCCTCGATCACAACTAACGAGCAGTACTTC
NA TRBJ1-1 TRBV10-3 NA CAISESSVNTEAFF TGTGCCATCAGTGAGTCGTCGGTGAACACTGAAGCTTTCTTT
NA TRBJ1-2 TRBV6-6 NA CASSPPLRLPGSYGYTF TGTGCCAGCAGTCCGCCTCTACGACTTCCTGGGAGCTATGGCTACACCTTC
NA TRBJ2-7 TRBV7-6 once CASSLEWASSYEQYF TGTGCCAGCAGCTTAGAATGGGCCAGTTCCTACGAGCAGTACTTC
TRBD2 TRBJ2-2 TRBV11-2 NA CASSWTSGSAGELFF TGTGCCAGCAGCTGGACTAGCGGGAGTGCCGGGGAGCTGTTTTTT
NA TRBJ2-1 TRBV4-2 NA CASSQVGDFAYNEQFF TGTGCCAGCAGCCAAGTCGGGGACTTTGCCTACAATGAGCAGTTCTTC
TRBD2 TRBJ2-2 TRBV10-3 NA CATSAGANTGELFF TGTGCCACTTCAGCGGGGGCGAACACCGGGGAGCTGTTTTTT
TRBD2 TRBJ2-1 TRBV10-3 NA CAISERRLANEQFF TGTGCCATCAGTGAGAGAAGACTAGCTAATGAGCAGTTCTTC
NA TRBJ1-1 TRBV10-3 NA CAISAREGEAFF TGTGCCATCAGTGCCAGGGAAGGTGAAGCTTTCTTT
TRBD1 TRBJ1-5 TRBV5-1 NA CASSRTGGGNQPQHF TGCGCCAGCAGCAGGACAGGGGGCGGCAATCAGCCCCAGCATTTT
NA TRBJ2-1 TRBV5-1 NA CASSVAGQGKNEQFF TGCGCCAGCAGCGTAGCGGGACAGGGAAAGAATGAGCAGTTCTTC
NA TRBJ2-7 TRBV7-2 NA CASSPNPTGKNYEQYF TGTGCCAGCAGCCCAAACCCTACCGGGAAAAATTACGAGCAGTACTTC
TRBD1 TRBJ2-1 TRBV2 NA CASSRTGSSYNEQFF TGTGCCAGCAGCCGGACAGGTAGCTCCTACAATGAGCAGTTCTTC
TRBD2 TRBJ2-7 TRBV7-9 NA CASSRTSGERDF TGTGCCAGCAGCCGGACTAGCGGGGAGAGGGACTTC
TRBD1 TRBJ1-5 TRBV5-1 NA CASSLGDRGHQPQHF TGCGCCAGCAGCTTGGGGGACAGGGGGCATCAGCCCCAGCATTTT
TRBD1 TRBJ2-1 TRBV27 NA CASRSGQGGYNEQFF TGTGCCAGCAGATCAGGACAGGGTGGATACAATGAGCAGTTCTTC
TRBD1 TRBJ1-2 TRBV5-8 NA CASSLTGTGIYGYTF TGTGCCAGCAGCTTGACTGGGACAGGGATCTATGGCTACACCTTC
NA TRBJ2-7 TRBV6-1 NA CASSEWGGLYEQYF TGTGCCAGCAGTGAATGGGGCGGCCTCTACGAGCAGTACTTC
NA TRBJ2-1 TRBV11-2 NA CASSLGSFNEQFF TGTGCCAGCAGCTTGGGTAGCTTCAATGAGCAGTTCTTC
NA TRBJ2-3 TRBV12-3/TRBV12-4 NA CASSKRSPDTQYF TGTGCCAGCAGCAAAAGGAGCCCAGATACGCAGTATTTT
NA TRBJ2-3 TRBV30 NA CACWRLTDTQYF TGTGCCTGTTGGCGGCTCACAGATACGCAGTATTTT